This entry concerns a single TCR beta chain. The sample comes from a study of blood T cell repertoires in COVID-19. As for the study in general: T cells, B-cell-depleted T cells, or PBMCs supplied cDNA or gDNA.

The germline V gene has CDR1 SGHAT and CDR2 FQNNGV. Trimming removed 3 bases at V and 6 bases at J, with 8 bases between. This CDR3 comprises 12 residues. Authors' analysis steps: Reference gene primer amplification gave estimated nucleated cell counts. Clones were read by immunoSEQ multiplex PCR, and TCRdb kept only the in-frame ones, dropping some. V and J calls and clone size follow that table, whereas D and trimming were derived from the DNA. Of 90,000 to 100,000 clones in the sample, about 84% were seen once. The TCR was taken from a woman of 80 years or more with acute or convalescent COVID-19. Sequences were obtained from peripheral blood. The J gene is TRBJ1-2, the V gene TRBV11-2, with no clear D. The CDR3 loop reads CASSFFSDGYTF. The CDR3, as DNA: TGTGCCAGCAGCTTTTTTTCAGATGGCTACACCTTC. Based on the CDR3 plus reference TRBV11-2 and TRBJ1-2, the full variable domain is EAGVAQSPRYKIIEKRQSVAFWCNPISGHATLYWYQQILGQGPKLLIQFQNNGVVDDSQLPKDRFSAERLKGVDSTLKIQPAKLEDSAVYLCASSFFSDGYTFGSGTRLTVV.